The 17 T cell receptor beta chains in this list originate from one sample, sequenced in a study of cytomegalovirus exposure and HLA in healthy donors. Researchers ran the PCR with 60 Vbeta and 13 Jbeta primers. Clones were read by immunoSEQ multiplex PCR, and TCRdb kept only the in-frame ones, dropping some. The sample yields some 150,000 clones, 80% seen once. The sequenced sample consisted of PBMCs. All receptors come from a man aged 30 to 45 in good health and CMV-seropositive.

This chain joins TRBV4-2 and TRBJ2-5; TRBD2 matches at 10 bases. With V trimmed by 1 base and J by 2 bases, 7 bases remained unmatched. Germline assignment: CDR1 LGHNA and CDR2 YNFKEQ. CDR3 length: 17 residues. The CDR3 DNA is TGTGCCAGCAGCCAAGGTTCTAGCGGGAGATCTCAAGAGACCCAGTACTTC. It codes for CASSQGSSGRSQETQYF.

The V gene is TRBV19, the J gene TRBJ2-3; 11 bases are a match to TRBD2. The CDR3 is 14 residues long. J lost 7 bases, V lost 8 bases, and 8 bases had no gene match. Germline loops: CDR1 LNHDA, CDR2 SQIVND (reference sequence). The CDR3 loop reads CASSTLAGGYTQYF. The CDR3 bases are TGTGCCAGTTCCACCCTAGCGGGAGGTTATACGCAGTATTTT.

This chain uses TRBV27 with TRBJ2-1; maybe TRBD1 (6 bases). Trimming stripped 3 bases from V and 2 bases from J, with 17 bases between. This CDR3 is 17 amino acids long. Germline values: CDR1 MNHEY, CDR2 SMNVEV (reference sequence). CDR3 protein: CASSLGTSGPTYNEQFF. DNA of the CDR3: TGTGCCAGCAGTTTGGGGACAAGCGGACCAACCTACAATGAGCAGTTCTTC.

This chain uses TRBV28 with TRBJ1-2; D is perhaps TRBD1 (6 bases). Per germline, CDR1 MDHEN and CDR2 SYDVKM. Trimming stripped 4 bases from V and 2 bases from J, with 17 bases between. CDR3 length: 16 residues. CDR3 bases: TGTGCCAGCAGTTGGGCCGGACAGACCTCGAACTATGGCTACACCTTC. Translating gives CASSWAGQTSNYGYTF.

The rearrangement joins TRBV7-8 to TRBJ2-5; 11 bases agree with TRBD1. The end of the DNA aligns better with TRBJ2-7, so the J call may be wrong. This CDR3 is 17 amino acids long. Germline values: CDR1 SGHVS, CDR2 FQNEAQ. For the CDR3, the DNA is TGTGCCAGCAGCTATTCAGCCGGGACAGGGGGCTCCTACGAGCAGTACTTC. Amino acid sequence: CASSYSAGTGGSYEQYF.

The chain links TRBV11-2 to TRBJ2-2, with 7 bases identical to TRBD1. With 2 bases clipped from V and 6 bases from J, the junction kept 6 bases outside the gene matches. In germline, CDR1 is SGHAT, CDR2 FQNNGV. The CDR3 has 15 residues. The CDR3 DNA reads TGTGCCAGCAGCTTAATGGGACAGCGGCCCGGGGAGCTGTTTTTT. It encodes CASSLMGQRPGELFF.

The sample holds a few counts of this clone. The chain couples TRBV7-2 to TRBJ2-3; 10 nucleotides line up with TRBD2. The CDR3 totals 15 residues. CDR1 and CDR2 (germline): SGHTA, FQGNSA. J gave up 4 bases and V 1 base, and 2 bases lay outside the gene matches. The CDR3 here is CASSLVGLAADTQYF. As DNA, the CDR3 is TGTGCCAGCAGCTTAGTCGGACTAGCGGCAGATACGCAGTATTTT.

The rearrangement links TRBV7-2 to TRBJ2-1; possible D gene TRBD2, 6 bases. The CDR3 sequence is 15 residues long. Deletions cut 1 base from V and 13 bases from J, with 20 bases between. Germline assignment: CDR1 SGHTA and CDR2 FQGNSA. CDR3 coding DNA: TGTGCCAGCAGCTTAGATCTCGGGAGACGTTCCCCTCAGTTCTTC. Translation gives CASSLDLGRRSPQFF.

This clone was observed a few times. The V and J genes are TRBV28 and TRBJ1-2; D gene unclear. The V gene's germline CDR1 is MDHEN and CDR2 SYDVKM. CDR3 length: 13 amino acids. The V end lost 10 bases, the J end lost 2 bases, and 14 bases lay between the germline ends. The CDR3 bases are TGTGCCACCTCCCTCGCAGAAAACTATGGCTACACCTTC. Translating it yields CATSLAENYGYTF.

This chain joins TRBV6-5 and TRBJ1-1; no reliable D call. The ends were cut back, 0 bases at V and 5 bases at J, with 13 bases in the middle. CDR3 size: 15 residues. Germline V gene sequence: CDR1 MNHEY, CDR2 SVGAGI. CDR3 coding DNA: TGTGCCAGCAGTTACTCGTATCTTGGGCAGACTGAAGCTTTCTTT. Its protein is CASSYSYLGQTEAFF.

The chain recombines TRBV5-1 with TRBJ2-3; the D gene is possibly TRBD1 (6 bases). This CDR3 is 13 amino acids long. Trimming cost V 2 bases and J 5 bases, with 9 bases left between them. Germline-derived CDR1 and CDR2 are SGHRS and YFSETQ. The CDR3 DNA reads as TGCGCCAGCAGCTTAACGACAGGAGATACGCAGTATTTT. Protein: CASSLTTGDTQYF.

The chain has TRBV5-1 and TRBJ2-3; tentatively, D is TRBD2 (6 bases). V lost 7 bases and J 5 bases, leaving 20 bases between the germline ends. The length of the CDR3 is 15 residues. CDR1 is SGHRS, CDR2 YFSETQ, per germline. The CDR3: CASLAYAGSGDTQYF. The CDR3 nucleotides read TGCGCCAGCCTGGCATACGCGGGATCGGGAGATACGCAGTATTTT.

This chain connects TRBV6-6 to TRBJ1-1; 7 bases are a match to TRBD1. This CDR3 is 14 amino acids long. V shed 8 bases and J 1 base; nucleotides not matched to a gene: 7. Looked up from germline, CDR1 is MNHNY and CDR2 is SVGAGI (reference sequence). CDR3 nucleotides: TGTGCCAGCTTGAGGGGGCCCTCGAACACTGAAGCTTTCTTT. This sequence encodes CASLRGPSNTEAFF.

V and J are TRBV28 and TRBJ2-4, with D perhaps matching TRBD1 (5 bases). This CDR3 has 15 residues. Germline V gene lookup returns CDR1 MDHEN and CDR2 SYDVKM. With 7 bases removed from V and 1 base from J, the gap between germline ends came to 14 bases. The CDR3 DNA follows: TGTGCCAGCATGGCGTATAGACAGGCCAAAAACATTCAGTACTTC. Its protein is CASMAYRQAKNIQYF.

The V and J genes are TRBV18 and TRBJ2-5; 9 bases align to TRBD1. Trimming cost V 6 bases and J 3 bases; bases outside gene matches: 8. The CDR3 extends over 15 amino acids. Germline V gives CDR1 KGHSH, CDR2 LQKENI. The CDR3 nucleotides read TGTGCCAGCTCCCTTTGGACAGGGGAGGAAGAGACCCAGTACTTC. Amino acids: CASSLWTGEEETQYF.

The table lists this clone with a few counts. This rearrangement joins TRBV20-1 to TRBJ2-1; 7 bases match TRBD1. Germline assignment: CDR1 DFQATT and CDR2 SNEGSKA (reference sequence). The CDR3 sequence is 11 residues long. The CDR3 bases are TGCAGGGGGGCAGGGGGAAATGAGCAGTTCTTC. Translating gives CRGAGGNEQFF.

This clone turned up a few times. The V and J genes are TRBV7-3 and TRBJ2-2, with D possibly TRBD1 on 6 matching bases. Trimming cost V 6 bases and J 7 bases, with 15 bases left between them. This CDR3 has 14 residues. The germline CDR1 and CDR2 sequences are SGHTA and FQGTGA. In nucleotides, the CDR3 is TGTGCCAGCAGACAATCACAGGGTTTCGGGGAGCTGTTTTTT. This translates into CASRQSQGFGELFF.